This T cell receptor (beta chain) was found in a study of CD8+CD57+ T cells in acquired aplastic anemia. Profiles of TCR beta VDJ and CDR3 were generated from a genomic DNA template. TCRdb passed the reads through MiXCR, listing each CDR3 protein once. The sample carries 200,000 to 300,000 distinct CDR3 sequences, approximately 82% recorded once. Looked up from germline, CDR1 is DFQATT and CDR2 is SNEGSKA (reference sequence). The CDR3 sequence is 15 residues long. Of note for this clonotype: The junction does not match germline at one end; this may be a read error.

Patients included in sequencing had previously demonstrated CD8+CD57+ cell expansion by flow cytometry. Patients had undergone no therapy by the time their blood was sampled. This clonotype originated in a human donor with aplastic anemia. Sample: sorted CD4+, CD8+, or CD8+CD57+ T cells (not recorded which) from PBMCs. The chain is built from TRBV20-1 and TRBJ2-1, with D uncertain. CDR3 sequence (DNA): TGCAGTGCTAGCTCCGTAAGACCCTCCCACAATGAGCAGTTCTTC. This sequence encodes CSASSVRPSHNEQFF.